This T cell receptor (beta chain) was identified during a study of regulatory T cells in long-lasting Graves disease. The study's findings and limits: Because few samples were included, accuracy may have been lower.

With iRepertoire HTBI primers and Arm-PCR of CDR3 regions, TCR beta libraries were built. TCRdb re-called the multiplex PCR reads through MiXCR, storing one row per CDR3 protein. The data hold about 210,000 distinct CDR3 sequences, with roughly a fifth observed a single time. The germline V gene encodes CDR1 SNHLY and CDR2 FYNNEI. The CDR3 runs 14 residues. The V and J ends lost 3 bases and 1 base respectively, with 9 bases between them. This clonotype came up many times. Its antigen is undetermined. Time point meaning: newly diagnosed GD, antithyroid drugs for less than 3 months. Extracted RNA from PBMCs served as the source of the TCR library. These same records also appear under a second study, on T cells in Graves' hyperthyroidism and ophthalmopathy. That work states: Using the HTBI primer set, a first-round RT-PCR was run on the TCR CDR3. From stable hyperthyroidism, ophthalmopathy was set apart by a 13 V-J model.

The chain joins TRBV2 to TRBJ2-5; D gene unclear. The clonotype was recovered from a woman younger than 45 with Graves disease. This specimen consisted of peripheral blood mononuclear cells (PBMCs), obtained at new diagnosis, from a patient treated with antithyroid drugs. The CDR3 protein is CASSDSGSQETQYF. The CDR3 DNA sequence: TGTGCCAGCAGTGACTCCGGAAGCCAAGAGACCCAGTACTTC.